This section outlines one T cell receptor beta chain sequence together with its context. The PCR was carried out with 60 Vbeta primers and 13 Jbeta primers. Measured with immunoSEQ multiplex PCR; TCRdb has only the in-frame clones, and not every one. Here the sample spans about 170,000 clones, roughly 80% being singletons. The CDR3 covers 14 residues. Germline CDR1 MNHNS, CDR2 SASEGT. V trimming: 8 bases; J trimming: 4 bases; junction bases outside the gene matches: 8. This sample is drawn from a study of cytomegalovirus exposure and HLA in healthy donors. Sequenced sample: PBMCs. The rearrangement joins TRBV6-1 to TRBJ2-3, with 8 bases lining up with TRBD1. This receptor was identified in a man younger than 35 in good health and CMV-seronegative. CDR3 residues: CASRDRKVSDTQYF. DNA of the CDR3: TGTGCCAGCCGGGACAGGAAAGTTTCAGATACGCAGTATTTT.